A selection of T cell receptor beta chains follows, all from one sample in a study of CD8 T cells in ankylosing spondylitis. TCRdb reprocessed the 5' RACE reads via MiXCR and lists one record per CDR3 protein. Found here are around 35,000 distinct CDR3 sequences, over 10% of them singletons; the top ten hold under 35%. Material: synovial fluid, either unsorted or a sorted T cell fraction (not recorded which). The receptor set was obtained from a male donor with ankylosing spondylitis. Both conserved end residues are part of each CDR3. The D gene is left open where the match is weak. The size entry is marked missing in some rows and otherwise reads once, few, many or a size class.

clone_size,j_call,d_call,v_call,cdr3_aa,cdr3_nt
.,TRBJ1-6,.,TRBV6-1,CASRTRVRSSPLHF,TGTGCCAGCAGAACCAGGGTCAGAAGTTCACCCCTCCACTTT
.,TRBJ1-1,.,TRBV29-1,CSVVRRGTEAFF,TGCAGCGTTGTTCGACGGGGCACTGAAGCTTTCTTT
.,TRBJ2-7,.,TRBV28,CASSLPAGYEQYF,TGTGCCAGCAGTTTGCCGGCCGGCTACGAGCAGTACTTC
many,TRBJ2-2,.,TRBV2,CASRVQGRGLTGELFF,TGTGCCAGCAGGGTACAAGGGCGGGGGCTCACCGGGGAGCTGTTTTTT
many,TRBJ1-6,.,TRBV10-3,CAISDASSGSPLHF,TGTGCCATCAGTGATGCCTCCTCGGGTTCACCCCTCCACTTT
few,TRBJ2-1,TRBD2,TRBV20-1,CSARRRGSSYNEQFF,TGCAGTGCTAGAAGGCGGGGGAGCTCCTACAATGAGCAGTTCTTC
few,TRBJ2-3,TRBD2,TRBV7-3,CASSFRLAVATDTQYF,TGTGCCAGCAGCTTCCGACTAGCGGTAGCCACAGATACGCAGTATTTT
many,TRBJ2-7,.,TRBV6-2/TRBV6-3,CASSHGQSRPYEQYF,TGTGCCAGCAGTCATGGACAGTCAAGGCCCTACGAGCAGTACTTC
.,TRBJ1-4,TRBD1,TRBV4-2,CAISPGPGGTNEKLFF,TGTGCCATCAGCCCCGGGCCAGGGGGTACTAATGAAAAACTGTTTTTT
many,TRBJ2-7,TRBD1,TRBV7-9,CASSLPTGPERAEQYF,TGTGCCAGCAGCTTGCCGACAGGGCCTGAAAGGGCCGAGCAGTACTTC
many,TRBJ2-1,TRBD2,TRBV28,CASSLPPGLAGGRSYNEQFF,TGTGCCAGCAGTTTACCCCCGGGACTAGCGGGAGGGCGCTCCTACAATGAGCAGTTCTTC
few,TRBJ2-7,TRBD1,TRBV11-1,CASSLSPTGGIWEQYF,TGTGCCAGCAGCTTATCCCCGACAGGGGGCATTTGGGAGCAGTACTTC
.,TRBJ1-2,.,TRBV28,CASSEPTGYTRRYGYTF,TGTGCCAGCAGCGAGCCGACAGGCTACACACGACGCTATGGCTACACCTTC
many,TRBJ1-5,.,TRBV27,CASSLGKGYSNQPQHF,TGTGCCAGCAGTTTAGGGAAAGGTTATAGCAATCAGCCCCAGCATTTT
.,TRBJ2-2,.,TRBV20-1,CSAPRTFANTGELFF,TGCAGTGCCCCGAGGACGTTCGCGAACACCGGGGAGCTGTTTTTT
many,TRBJ1-1,.,TRBV2,CASSGGDGTEAFF,TGTGCCAGCAGTGGCGGGGATGGCACTGAAGCTTTCTTT
.,TRBJ1-6,TRBD1,TRBV5-6,CASSGVTGGSPLHF,TGTGCCAGCAGCGGCGTGACAGGGGGTTCACCCCTCCACTTT
few,TRBJ2-5,.,TRBV6-4,CASSVVQRRETQYF,TGTGCCAGCAGTGTAGTCCAGAGGAGAGAGACCCAGTACTTC
few,TRBJ2-7,.,TRBV6-2/TRBV6-3,CASSYFSGVYEQYF,TGTGCCAGCAGTTACTTCAGCGGAGTCTACGAGCAGTACTTC
.,TRBJ2-3,TRBD1,TRBV27,CASSSTTGLGSTDTQYF,TGTGCCAGCAGTTCCACGACAGGGTTGGGAAGCACAGATACGCAGTATTTT
few,TRBJ2-1,.,TRBV3-1,CASSQDWAGASYNEQFF,TGTGCCAGCAGCCAAGATTGGGCAGGGGCCTCCTACAATGAGCAGTTCTTC
.,TRBJ1-2,TRBD1,TRBV9,CASSGDRLDGYTF,TGTGCCAGCAGTGGGGACAGGTTGGATGGCTACACCTTC
.,TRBJ2-7,.,TRBV7-6,CASSLASGGYEQYF,TGTGCCAGCAGCTTAGCATCAGGGGGGTACGAGCAGTACTTC
many,TRBJ2-7,.,TRBV7-2,CASSFSRTVNDEQYF,TGTGCCAGCAGCTTCTCCAGGACCGTGAACGACGAGCAGTACTTC
many,TRBJ2-1,.,TRBV5-5,CASSKTTEQFF,TGTGCCAGCAGCAAGACAACCGAGCAGTTCTTC
few,TRBJ2-1,.,TRBV6-2/TRBV6-3,CASSYSIIGEDEQFF,TGTGCCAGCAGTTACTCGATTATCGGGGAGGATGAGCAGTTCTTC
many,TRBJ1-2,TRBD1,TRBV20-1,CSANRGRDYGYTF,TGCAGTGCTAACAGGGGGCGAGACTATGGCTACACCTTC
.,TRBJ1-1,.,TRBV7-2,CASSLGLTGAFF,TGTGCCAGCAGCCTTGGACTCACTGGAGCTTTCTTT
many,TRBJ2-6,.,TRBV6-5,CASSYRPGSGANVLTF,TGTGCCAGCAGTTACAGGCCAGGATCCGGGGCCAACGTCCTGACTTTC
few,TRBJ2-4,TRBD2,TRBV7-2,CASSSERGLAKNIQYF,TGTGCCAGCAGCTCCGAGCGGGGGCTAGCCAAAAACATTCAGTACTTC
few,TRBJ2-6,.,TRBV19,CASRGSGANVLTF,TGTGCCAGTAGAGGGTCTGGGGCCAACGTCCTGACTTTC
.,TRBJ2-1,.,TRBV4-2,CASTPGWGERRNEQFF,TGTGCCAGCACCCCCGGATGGGGGGAGAGGAGGAATGAGCAGTTCTTC
few,TRBJ2-1,TRBD2,TRBV6-1,CASSGGLAANEQFF,TGTGCCAGCAGTGGGGGACTAGCGGCCAATGAGCAGTTCTTC
many,TRBJ2-7,.,TRBV18,CASSPPEGYEQYF,TGTGCCAGCTCACCACCGGAGGGTTACGAGCAGTACTTC
.,TRBJ1-5,.,TRBV9,CASSVDMGNQPQHF,TGTGCCAGCAGCGTAGATATGGGCAATCAGCCCCAGCATTTT
.,TRBJ2-3,.,TRBV5-8,CASSLGAGHTDTQYF,TGTGCCAGCAGCTTGGGGGCAGGACACACAGATACGCAGTATTTT
many,TRBJ2-3,.,TRBV20-1,CSQGGARDIDTQYF,TGCAGTCAAGGGGGGGCGAGGGATATAGATACGCAGTATTTT
few,TRBJ1-2,TRBD1,TRBV4-3,CASRARIMVGGGYTF,TGCGCCAGCAGAGCCAGAATAATGGTAGGGGGCGGCTACACCTTC